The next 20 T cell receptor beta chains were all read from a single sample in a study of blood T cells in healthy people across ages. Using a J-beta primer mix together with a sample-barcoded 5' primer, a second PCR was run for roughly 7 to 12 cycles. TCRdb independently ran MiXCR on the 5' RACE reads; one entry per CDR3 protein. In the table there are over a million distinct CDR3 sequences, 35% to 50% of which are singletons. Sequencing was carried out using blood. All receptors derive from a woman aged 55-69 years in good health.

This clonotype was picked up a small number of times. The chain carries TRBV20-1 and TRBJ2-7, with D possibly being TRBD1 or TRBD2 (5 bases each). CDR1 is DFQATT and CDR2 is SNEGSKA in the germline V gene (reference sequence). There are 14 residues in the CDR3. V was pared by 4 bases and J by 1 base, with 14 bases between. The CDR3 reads CSATRGSASYEQYF. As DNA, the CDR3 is TGCAGTGCTACGAGGGGTAGCGCGTCCTACGAGCAGTACTTC.

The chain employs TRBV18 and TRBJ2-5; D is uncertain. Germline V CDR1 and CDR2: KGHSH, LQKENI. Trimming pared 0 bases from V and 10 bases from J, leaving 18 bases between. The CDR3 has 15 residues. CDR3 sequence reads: CASSPPERRFGFQYF. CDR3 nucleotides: TGTGCCAGCTCACCACCGGAGCGACGCTTCGGGTTCCAGTACTTC.

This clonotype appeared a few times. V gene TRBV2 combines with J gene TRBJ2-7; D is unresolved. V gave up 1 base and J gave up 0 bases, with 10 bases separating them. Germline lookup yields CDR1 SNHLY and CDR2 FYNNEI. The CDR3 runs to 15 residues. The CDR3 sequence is CASSEGLPTSYEQYF. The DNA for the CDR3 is TGTGCCAGCAGTGAAGGGCTTCCCACCTCCTACGAGCAGTACTTC.

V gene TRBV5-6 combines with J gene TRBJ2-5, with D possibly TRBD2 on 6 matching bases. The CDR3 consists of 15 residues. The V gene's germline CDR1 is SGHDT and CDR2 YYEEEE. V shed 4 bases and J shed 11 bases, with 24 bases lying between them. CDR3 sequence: CASSMLAEIPPGQYF. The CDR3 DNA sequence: TGTGCCAGCAGCATGTTAGCGGAAATCCCGCCGGGGCAGTACTTC.

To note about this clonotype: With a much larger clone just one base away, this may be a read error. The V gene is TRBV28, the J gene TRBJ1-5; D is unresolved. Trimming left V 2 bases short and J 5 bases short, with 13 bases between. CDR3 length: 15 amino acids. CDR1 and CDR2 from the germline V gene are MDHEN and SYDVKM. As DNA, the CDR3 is TGTGCCAGCAGTTTACCCCGATTAGGTCATCAGCCCCAGCATTTT. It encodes CASSLPRLGHQPQHF. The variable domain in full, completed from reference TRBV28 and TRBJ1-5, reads DVKVTQSSRYLVKRTGEKVFLECVQDMDHENMFWYRQDPGLGLRLIYFSYDVKMKEKGDIPEGYSVSREKKERFSLILESASTNQTSMYLCASSLPRLGHQPQHFGDGTRLSIL.

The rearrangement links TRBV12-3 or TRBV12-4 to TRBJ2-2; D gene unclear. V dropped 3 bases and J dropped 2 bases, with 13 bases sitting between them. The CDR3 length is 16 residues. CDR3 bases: TGTGCCAGCAGTTTGTCGCGTGGAACTAACACCGGGGAGCTGTTTTTT. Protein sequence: CASSLSRGTNTGELFF.

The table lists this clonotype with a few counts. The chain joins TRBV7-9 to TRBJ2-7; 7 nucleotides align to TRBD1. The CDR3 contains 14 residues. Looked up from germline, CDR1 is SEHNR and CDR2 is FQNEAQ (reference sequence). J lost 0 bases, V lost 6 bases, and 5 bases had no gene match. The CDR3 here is CASRTGTASYEQYF. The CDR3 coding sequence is TGTGCCAGCAGAACCGGGACAGCCTCCTACGAGCAGTACTTC.

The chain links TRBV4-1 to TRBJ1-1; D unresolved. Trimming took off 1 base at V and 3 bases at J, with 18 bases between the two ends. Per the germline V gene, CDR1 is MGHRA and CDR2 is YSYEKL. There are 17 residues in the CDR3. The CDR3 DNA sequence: TGCGCCAGCAGCCAAGGAAGAGGAAGGGTCGATGACACTGAAGCTTTCTTT. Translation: CASSQGRGRVDDTEAFF.

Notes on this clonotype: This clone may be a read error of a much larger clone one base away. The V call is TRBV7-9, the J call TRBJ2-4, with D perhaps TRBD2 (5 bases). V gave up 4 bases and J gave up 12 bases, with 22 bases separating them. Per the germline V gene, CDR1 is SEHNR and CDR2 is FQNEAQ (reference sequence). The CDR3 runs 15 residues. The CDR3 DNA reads TGTGCCAGCAGCTCAGCGGAGGTTCGTCGAGATCCTCAGTACTTC. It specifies CASSSAEVRRDPQYF.

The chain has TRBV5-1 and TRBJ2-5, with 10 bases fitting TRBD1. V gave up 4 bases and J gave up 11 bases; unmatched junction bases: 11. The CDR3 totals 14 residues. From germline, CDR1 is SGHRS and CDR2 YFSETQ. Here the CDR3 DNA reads TGCGCCAGCAGCGTGGGACAGGGGCCCTTTGAGCAGTACTTC. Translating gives CASSVGQGPFEQYF.

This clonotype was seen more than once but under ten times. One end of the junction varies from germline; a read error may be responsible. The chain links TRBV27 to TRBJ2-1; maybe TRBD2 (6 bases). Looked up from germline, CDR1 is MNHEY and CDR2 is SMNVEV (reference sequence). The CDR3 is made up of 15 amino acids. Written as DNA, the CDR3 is TGTGCCACCAGTCCGGAGGGGTTAACCTACAATGAGCAGTTCTTC. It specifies CATSPEGLTYNEQFF.

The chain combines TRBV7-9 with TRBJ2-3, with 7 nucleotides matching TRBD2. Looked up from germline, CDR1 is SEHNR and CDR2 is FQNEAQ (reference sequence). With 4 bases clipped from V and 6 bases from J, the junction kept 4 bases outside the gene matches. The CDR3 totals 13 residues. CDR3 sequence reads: CASSSASGDTQYF. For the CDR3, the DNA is TGTGCCAGCAGCTCGGCTAGCGGTGATACGCAGTATTTT.

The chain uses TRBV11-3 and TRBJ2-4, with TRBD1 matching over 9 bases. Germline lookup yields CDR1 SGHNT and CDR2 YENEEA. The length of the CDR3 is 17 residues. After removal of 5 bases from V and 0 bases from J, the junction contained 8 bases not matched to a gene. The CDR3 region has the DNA TGTGCCAGCAGCCCGGGGGGACAGGGCCTAGCCAAAAACATTCAGTACTTC. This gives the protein CASSPGGQGLAKNIQYF. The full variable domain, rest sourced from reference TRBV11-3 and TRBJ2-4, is EAGVVQSPRYKIIEKKQPVAFWCNPISGHNTLYWYLQNLGQGPELLIRYENEEAVDDSQLPKDRFSAERLKGVDSTLKIQPAELGDSAVYLCASSPGGQGLAKNIQYFGAGTRLSVL.

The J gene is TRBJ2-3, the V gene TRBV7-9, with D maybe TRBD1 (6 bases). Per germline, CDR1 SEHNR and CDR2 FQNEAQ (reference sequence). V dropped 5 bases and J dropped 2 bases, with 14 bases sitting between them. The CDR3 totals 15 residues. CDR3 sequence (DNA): TGTGCCAGCAGCGTCAGGGGTGTCCCCACAGATACGCAGTATTTT. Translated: CASSVRGVPTDTQYF.

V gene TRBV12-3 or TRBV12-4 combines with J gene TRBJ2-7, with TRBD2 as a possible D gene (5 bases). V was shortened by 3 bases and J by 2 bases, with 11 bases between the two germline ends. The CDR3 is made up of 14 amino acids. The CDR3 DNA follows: TGTGCCAGCAGTTTGGAGGATTGGGCCTACGAGCAGTACTTC. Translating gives CASSLEDWAYEQYF.

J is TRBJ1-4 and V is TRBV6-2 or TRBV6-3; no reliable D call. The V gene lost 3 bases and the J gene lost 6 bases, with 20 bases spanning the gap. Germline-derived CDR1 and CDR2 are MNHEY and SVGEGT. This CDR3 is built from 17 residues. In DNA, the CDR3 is TGTGCCAGCAGTTATCCCCGTAAAGCCGTTCGTGATGAAAAACTGTTTTTT. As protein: CASSYPRKAVRDEKLFF.

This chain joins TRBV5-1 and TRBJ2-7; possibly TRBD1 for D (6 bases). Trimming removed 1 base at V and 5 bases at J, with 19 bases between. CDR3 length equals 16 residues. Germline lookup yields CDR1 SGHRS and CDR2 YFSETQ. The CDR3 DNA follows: TGCGCCAGCAGCTTGAGGGGCGTCCGGGACACCCACGAGCAGTACTTC. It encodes CASSLRGVRDTHEQYF.

CDR3 DNA sequence: TGTGCCAGTAGTCTACTAGACAGGGATCAGCCCCAGCATTTT. Translating gives CASSLLDRDQPQHF. The J gene is TRBJ1-5, the V gene TRBV12-3 or TRBV12-4; 7 bases match TRBD1. With V trimmed by 9 bases and J by 5 bases, 10 bases remained unmatched. CDR3 length: 14 amino acids.

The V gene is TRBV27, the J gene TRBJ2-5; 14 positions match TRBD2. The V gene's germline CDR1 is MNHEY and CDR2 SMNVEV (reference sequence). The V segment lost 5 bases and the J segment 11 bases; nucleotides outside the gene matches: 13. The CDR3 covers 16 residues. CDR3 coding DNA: TGTGCCAGCAGTCCCAGACTAGCGGGAGGGTTGGTTGAGCAGTACTTC. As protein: CASSPRLAGGLVEQYF.

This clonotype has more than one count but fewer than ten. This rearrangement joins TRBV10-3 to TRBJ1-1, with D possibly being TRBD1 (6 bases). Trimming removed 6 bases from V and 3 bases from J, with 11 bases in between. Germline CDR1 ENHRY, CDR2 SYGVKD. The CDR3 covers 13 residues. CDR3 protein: CAISSRGDTEAFF. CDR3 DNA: TGTGCCATCAGCTCCAGGGGCGACACTGAAGCTTTCTTT.